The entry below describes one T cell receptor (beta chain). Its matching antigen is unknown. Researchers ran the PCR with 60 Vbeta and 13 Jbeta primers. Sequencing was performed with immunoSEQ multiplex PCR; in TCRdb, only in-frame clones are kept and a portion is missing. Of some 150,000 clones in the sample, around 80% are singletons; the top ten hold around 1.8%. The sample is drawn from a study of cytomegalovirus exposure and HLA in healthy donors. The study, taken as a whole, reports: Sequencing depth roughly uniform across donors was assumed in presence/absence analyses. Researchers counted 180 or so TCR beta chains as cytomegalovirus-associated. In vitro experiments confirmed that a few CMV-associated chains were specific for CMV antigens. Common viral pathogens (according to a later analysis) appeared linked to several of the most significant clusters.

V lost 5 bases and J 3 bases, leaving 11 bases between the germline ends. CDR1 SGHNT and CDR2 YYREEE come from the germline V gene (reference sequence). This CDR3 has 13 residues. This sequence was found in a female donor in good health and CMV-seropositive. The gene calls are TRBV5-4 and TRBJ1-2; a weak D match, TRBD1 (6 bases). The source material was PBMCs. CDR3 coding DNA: TGTGCCAGCAGTTCGCCAGGGGACTATGGCTACACCTTC. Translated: CASSSPGDYGYTF.